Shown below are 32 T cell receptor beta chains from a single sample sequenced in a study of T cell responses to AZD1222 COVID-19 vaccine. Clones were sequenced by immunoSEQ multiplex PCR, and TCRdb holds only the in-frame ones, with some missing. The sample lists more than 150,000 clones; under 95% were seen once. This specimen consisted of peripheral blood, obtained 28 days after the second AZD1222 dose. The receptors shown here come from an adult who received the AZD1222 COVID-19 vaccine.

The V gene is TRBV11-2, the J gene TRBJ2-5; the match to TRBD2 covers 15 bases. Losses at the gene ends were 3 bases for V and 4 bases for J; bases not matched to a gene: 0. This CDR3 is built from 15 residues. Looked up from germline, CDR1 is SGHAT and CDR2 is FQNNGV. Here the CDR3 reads CASSLGLAGGETQYF. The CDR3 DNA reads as TGTGCCAGCAGCTTGGGACTAGCGGGAGGAGAGACCCAGTACTTC.

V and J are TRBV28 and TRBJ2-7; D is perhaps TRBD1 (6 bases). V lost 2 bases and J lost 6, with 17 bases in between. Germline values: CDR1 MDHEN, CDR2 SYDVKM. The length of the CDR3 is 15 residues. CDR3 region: CASSLQGLNWGEQYF. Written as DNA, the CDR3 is TGTGCCAGCAGTTTACAGGGGCTCAACTGGGGCGAGCAGTACTTC. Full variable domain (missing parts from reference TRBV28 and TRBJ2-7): DVKVTQSSRYLVKRTGEKVFLECVQDMDHENMFWYRQDPGLGLRLIYFSYDVKMKEKGDIPEGYSVSREKKERFSLILESASTNQTSMYLCASSLQGLNWGEQYFGPGTRLTVT.

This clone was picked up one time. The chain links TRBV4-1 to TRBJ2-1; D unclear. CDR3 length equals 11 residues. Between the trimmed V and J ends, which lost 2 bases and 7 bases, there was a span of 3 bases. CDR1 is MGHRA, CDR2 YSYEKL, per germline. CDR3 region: CASSQLNEQFF. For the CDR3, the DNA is TGCGCCAGCAGCCAACTGAATGAGCAGTTCTTC.

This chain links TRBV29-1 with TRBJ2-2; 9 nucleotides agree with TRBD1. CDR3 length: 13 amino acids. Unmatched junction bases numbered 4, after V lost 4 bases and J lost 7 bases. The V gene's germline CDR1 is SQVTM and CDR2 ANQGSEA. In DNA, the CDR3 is TGCAGCGTTGTACAGGGGGCGGGCGGGGAGCTGTTTTTT. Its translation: CSVVQGAGGELFF.

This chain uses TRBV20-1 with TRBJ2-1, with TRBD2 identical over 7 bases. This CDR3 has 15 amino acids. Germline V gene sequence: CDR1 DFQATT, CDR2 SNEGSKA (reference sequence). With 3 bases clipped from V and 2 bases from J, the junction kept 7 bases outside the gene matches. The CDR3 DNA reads TGCAGTGCTAGTAACGGCGGGAGACCCTACAATGAGCAGTTCTTC. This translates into CSASNGGRPYNEQFF.

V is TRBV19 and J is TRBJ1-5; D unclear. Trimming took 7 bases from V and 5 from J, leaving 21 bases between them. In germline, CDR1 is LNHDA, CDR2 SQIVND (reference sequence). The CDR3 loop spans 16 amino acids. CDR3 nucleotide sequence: TGTGCCAGTACCCTAAATTGGGAATCGGGTTATCAGCCCCAGCATTTT. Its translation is CASTLNWESGYQPQHF.

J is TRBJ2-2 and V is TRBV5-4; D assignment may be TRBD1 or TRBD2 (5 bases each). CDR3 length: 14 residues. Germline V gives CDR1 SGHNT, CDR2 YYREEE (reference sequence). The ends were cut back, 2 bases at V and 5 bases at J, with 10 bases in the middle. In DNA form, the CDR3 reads TGTGCCAGCAGCTTCGAGGGGATTACCGGGGAGCTGTTTTTT. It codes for CASSFEGITGELFF.

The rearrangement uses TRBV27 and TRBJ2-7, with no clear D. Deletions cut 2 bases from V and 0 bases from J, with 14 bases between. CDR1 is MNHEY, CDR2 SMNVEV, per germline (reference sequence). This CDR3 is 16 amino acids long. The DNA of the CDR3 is TGTGCCAGCAGTTTAAGTGCAGTTCCGGCCTCCTACGAGCAGTACTTC. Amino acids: CASSLSAVPASYEQYF.

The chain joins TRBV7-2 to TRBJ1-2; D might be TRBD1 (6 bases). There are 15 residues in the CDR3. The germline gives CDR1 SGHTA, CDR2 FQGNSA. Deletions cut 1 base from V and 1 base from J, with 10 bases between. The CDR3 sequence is CASSLVSQGNYGYTF. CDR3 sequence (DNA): TGTGCCAGCAGCTTAGTCTCACAGGGTAACTATGGCTACACCTTC. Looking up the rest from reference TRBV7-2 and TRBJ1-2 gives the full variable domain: GAGVSQSPSNKVTEKGKDVELRCDPISGHTALYWYRQSLGQGLEFLIYFQGNSAPDKSGLPSDRFSAERTGGSVSTLTIQRTQQEDSAVYLCASSLVSQGNYGYTFGSGTRLTVV.

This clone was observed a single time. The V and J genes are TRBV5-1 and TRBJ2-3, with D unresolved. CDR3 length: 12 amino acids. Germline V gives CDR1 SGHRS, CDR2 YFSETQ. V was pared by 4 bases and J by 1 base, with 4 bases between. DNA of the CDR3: TGCGCCAGCAGCGTAGGCACAGATACGCAGTATTTT. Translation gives CASSVGTDTQYF. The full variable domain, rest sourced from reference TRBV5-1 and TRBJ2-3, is KAGVTQTPRYLIKTRGQQVTLSCSPISGHRSVSWYQQTPGQGLQFLFEYFSETQRNKGNFPGRFSGRQFSNSRSEMNVSTLELGDSALYLCASSVGTDTQYFGPGTRLTVL.

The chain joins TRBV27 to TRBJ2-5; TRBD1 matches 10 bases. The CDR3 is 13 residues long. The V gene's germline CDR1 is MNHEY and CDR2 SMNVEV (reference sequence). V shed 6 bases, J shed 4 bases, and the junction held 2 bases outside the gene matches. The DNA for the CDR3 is TGTGCCAGCAGGACAGGGGGCGTAGAGACCCAGTACTTC. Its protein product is CASRTGGVETQYF.

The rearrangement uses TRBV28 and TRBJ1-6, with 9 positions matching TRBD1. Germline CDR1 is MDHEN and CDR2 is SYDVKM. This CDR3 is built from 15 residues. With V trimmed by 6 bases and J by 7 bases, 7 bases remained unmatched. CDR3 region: CASRMGDRENSPLHF. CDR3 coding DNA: TGTGCCAGCAGGATGGGGGACAGGGAGAATTCACCCCTCCACTTT. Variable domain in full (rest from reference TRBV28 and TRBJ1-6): DVKVTQSSRYLVKRTGEKVFLECVQDMDHENMFWYRQDPGLGLRLIYFSYDVKMKEKGDIPEGYSVSREKKERFSLILESASTNQTSMYLCASRMGDRENSPLHFGNGTRLTVT.

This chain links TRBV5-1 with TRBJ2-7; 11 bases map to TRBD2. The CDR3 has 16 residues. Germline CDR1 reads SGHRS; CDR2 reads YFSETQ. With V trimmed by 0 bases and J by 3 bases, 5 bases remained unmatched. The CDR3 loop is CASSLDTSGGFYEQYF. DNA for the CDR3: TGCGCCAGCAGCTTGGACACTAGCGGGGGCTTCTACGAGCAGTACTTC.

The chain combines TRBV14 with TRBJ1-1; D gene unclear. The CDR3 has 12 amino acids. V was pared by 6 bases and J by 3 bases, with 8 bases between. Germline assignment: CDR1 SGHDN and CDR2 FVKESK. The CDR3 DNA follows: TGTGCCAGCAGTAGTGGGGACACTGAAGCTTTCTTT. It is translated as CASSSGDTEAFF.

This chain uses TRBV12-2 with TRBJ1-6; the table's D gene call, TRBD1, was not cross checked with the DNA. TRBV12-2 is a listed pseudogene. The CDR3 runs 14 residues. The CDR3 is CASRYGQDNSPLHF. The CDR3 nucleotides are TGTGCAAGTCGCTATGGACAGGATAATTCACCCCTCCACTTT.

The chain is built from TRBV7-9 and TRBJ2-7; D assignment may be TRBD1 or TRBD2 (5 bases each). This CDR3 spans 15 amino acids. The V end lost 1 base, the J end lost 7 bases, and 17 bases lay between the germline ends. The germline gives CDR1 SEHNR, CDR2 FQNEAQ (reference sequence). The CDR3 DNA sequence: TGTGCCAGCAGCTTAGGGGGCGTCTGGATAGCGGAGCAGTACTTC. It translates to CASSLGGVWIAEQYF.

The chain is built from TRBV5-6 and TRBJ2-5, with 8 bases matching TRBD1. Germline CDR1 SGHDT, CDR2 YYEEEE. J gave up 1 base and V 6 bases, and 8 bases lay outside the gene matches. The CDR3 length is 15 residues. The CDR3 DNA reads TGTGCCAGCACGACGACAGGGGAATCCCAAGAGACCCAGTACTTC. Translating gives CASTTTGESQETQYF.

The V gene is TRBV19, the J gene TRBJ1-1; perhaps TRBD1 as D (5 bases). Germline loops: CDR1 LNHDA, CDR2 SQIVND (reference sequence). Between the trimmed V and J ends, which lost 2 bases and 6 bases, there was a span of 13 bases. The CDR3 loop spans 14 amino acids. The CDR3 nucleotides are TGTGCCAGTAGTATACCAGGGAGGACACCTGAAGCTTTCTTT. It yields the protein CASSIPGRTPEAFF.

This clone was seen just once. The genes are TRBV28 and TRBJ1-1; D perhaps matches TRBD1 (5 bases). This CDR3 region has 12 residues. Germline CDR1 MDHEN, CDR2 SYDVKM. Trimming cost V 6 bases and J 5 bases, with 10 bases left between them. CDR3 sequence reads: CASREGLTEAFF. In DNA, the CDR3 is TGTGCCAGCAGGGAGGGGCTGACTGAAGCTTTCTTT.

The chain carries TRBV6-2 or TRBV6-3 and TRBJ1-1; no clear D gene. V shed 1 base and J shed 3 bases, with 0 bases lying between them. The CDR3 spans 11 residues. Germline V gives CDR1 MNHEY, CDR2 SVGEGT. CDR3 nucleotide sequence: TGTGCCAGCAGTTACTACACTGAAGCTTTCTTT. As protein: CASSYYTEAFF.

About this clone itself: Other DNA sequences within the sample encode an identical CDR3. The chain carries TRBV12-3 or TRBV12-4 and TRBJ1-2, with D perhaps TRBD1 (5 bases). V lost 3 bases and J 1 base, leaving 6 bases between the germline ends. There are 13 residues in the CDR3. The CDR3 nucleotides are TGTGCCAGCAGTTTGAGGGGTAACTATGGCTACACCTTC. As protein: CASSLRGNYGYTF.

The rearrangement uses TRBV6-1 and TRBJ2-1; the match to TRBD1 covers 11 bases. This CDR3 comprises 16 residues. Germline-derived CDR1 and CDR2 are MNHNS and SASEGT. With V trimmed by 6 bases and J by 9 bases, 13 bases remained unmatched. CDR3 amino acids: CASSERLGQGAAEQFF. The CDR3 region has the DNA TGTGCCAGCAGCGAAAGACTCGGACAGGGGGCGGCTGAGCAGTTCTTC.

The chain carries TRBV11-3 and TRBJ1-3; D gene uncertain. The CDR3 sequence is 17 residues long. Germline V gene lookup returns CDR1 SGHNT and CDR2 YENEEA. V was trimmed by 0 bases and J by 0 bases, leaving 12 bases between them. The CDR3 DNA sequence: TGTGCCAGCAGCTTAGAGAGTACCTGGGGCTCTGGAAACACCATATATTTT. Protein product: CASSLESTWGSGNTIYF.

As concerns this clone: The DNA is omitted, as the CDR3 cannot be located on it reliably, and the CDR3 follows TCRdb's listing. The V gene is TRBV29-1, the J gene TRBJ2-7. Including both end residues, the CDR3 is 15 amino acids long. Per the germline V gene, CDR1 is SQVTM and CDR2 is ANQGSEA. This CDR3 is CSGRFSTSSSYEQYF.

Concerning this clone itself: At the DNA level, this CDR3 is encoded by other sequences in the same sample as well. In DNA form, the CDR3 reads TGTGCCAGTAGCCCCGGGACGGACTATGGCTACACCTTC. Translated, it gives CASSPGTDYGYTF. This chain links TRBV19 with TRBJ1-2; the D gene is possibly TRBD1 (5 bases). Deletions cut 6 bases from V and 3 bases from J, with 11 bases between. This CDR3 spans 13 amino acids. Germline-derived CDR1 and CDR2 are LNHDA and SQIVND (reference sequence).

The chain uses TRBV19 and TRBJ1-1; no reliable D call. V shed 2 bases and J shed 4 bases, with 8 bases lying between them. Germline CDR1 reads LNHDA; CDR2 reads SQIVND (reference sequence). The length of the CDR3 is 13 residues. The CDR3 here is CASSISGPTEAFF. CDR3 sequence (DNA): TGTGCCAGTAGTATATCTGGTCCCACTGAAGCTTTCTTT.

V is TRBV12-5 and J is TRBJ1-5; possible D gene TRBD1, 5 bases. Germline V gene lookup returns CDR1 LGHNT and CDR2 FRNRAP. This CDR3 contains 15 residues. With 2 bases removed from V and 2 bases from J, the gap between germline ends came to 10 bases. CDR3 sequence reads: CASGLWGSGNQPQHF. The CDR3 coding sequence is TGTGCTAGTGGTTTGTGGGGCTCGGGCAATCAGCCCCAGCATTTT.

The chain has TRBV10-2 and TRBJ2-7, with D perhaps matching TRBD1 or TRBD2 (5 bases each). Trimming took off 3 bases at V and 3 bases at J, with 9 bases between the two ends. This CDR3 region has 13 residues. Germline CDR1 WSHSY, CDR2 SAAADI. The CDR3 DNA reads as TGCGCCAGCAGTGAAGGGGCGGGCTACGAGCAGTACTTC. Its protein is CASSEGAGYEQYF.

The CDR3 bases are TGTGCCAGCAGCTTAGAAGTAGGTGAAAAACTGTTTTTT. Its protein product is CASSLEVGEKLFF. This chain joins TRBV7-2 and TRBJ1-4; unclear D gene. The CDR3 is 13 amino acids. The V and J ends lost 1 base and 7 bases respectively, with 7 bases between them. Germline CDR1 SGHTA, CDR2 FQGNSA.

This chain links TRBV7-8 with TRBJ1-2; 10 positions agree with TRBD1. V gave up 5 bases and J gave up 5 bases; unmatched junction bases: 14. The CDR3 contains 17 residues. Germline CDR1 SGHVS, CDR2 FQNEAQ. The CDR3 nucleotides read TGTGCCAGCAGCCCGAAGCGGTGGGACAGGGGTTCGTATGGCTACACCTTC. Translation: CASSPKRWDRGSYGYTF. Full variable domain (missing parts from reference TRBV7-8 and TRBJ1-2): GAGVSQSPRYKVAKRGQDVALRCDPISGHVSLFWYQQALGQGPEFLTYFQNEAQLDKSGLPSDRFFAERPEGSVSTLKIQRTQQEDSAVYLCASSPKRWDRGSYGYTFGSGTRLTVV.

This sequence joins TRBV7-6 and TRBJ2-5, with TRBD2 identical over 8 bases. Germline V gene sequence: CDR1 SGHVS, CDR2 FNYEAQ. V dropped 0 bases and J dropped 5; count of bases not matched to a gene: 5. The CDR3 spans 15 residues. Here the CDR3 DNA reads TGTGCCAGCAGCTTAGCGCTTTCTAGCGGGGAGACCCAGTACTTC. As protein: CASSLALSSGETQYF. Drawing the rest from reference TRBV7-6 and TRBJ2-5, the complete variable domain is GAGVSQSPRYKVTKRGQDVALRCDPISGHVSLYWYRQALGQGPEFLTYFNYEAQQDKSGLPNDRFSAERPEGSISTLTIQRTEQRDSAMYRCASSLALSSGETQYFGPGTRLLVL.

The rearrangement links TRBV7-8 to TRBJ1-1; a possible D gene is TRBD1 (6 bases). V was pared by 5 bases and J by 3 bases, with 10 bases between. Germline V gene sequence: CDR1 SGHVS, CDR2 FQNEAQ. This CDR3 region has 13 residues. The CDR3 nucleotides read TGTGCCAGCAGCCAGGGGACGCACACTGAAGCTTTCTTT. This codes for CASSQGTHTEAFF.